This T cell receptor (beta chain) was documented in a study of T-cell reconstitution after alpha-beta-depleted transplantation in children. Findings and limits, study-wide: T-cell numbers and diversity one year post-transplant derived largely from freshly generated T cells.

This CDR3 comprises 16 residues. Germline values: CDR1 SEHNR, CDR2 FQNEAQ (reference sequence). Trimming removed 5 bases from V and 4 bases from J, with 19 bases in between. Molecular barcoding with unique molecular identifiers was used for the TCRbeta library. MiXCR, applied by TCRdb to the PCR reads, yields one record per CDR3 protein. The top ten clones hold 12% to 15% of a sample with some 550,000 distinct CDR3 sequences, 23% of them seen once. There are a few counts of this clonotype. The antigen remains unidentified. This sample comprised PBMCs, mostly from graft donor cells, obtained 360 days after TCRalphabeta/CD19-depleted stem cell transplant. The origin of this receptor is a boy under three years old who had a stem cell transplant for acute myeloid leukemia, so the T cells may come from the graft donor. This rearrangement joins TRBV7-9 to TRBJ2-3; perhaps TRBD1 as D (5 bases). The CDR3 loop is CASSIYPRVVADTQYF. The CDR3 DNA follows: TGTGCCAGCAGCATATACCCCAGGGTTGTCGCAGATACGCAGTATTTT.